The 18 T cell receptor beta chains in this list originate from one sample, sequenced in a study of blood T cells in healthy people across ages. It was with a sample-barcoded 5' primer and a J-beta primer mix that a second PCR of roughly 7 to 12 cycles was run. One entry per CDR3 protein results from TCRdb running MiXCR on the 5' RACE reads. The sample lists over a million distinct CDR3 sequences, approximately 26% occurring once. These records were also assigned to another study, of T cells of mothers and their children.

Source material: blood. These receptors all stem from a girl aged 2 to 10 in good health.

The chain recombines TRBV9 with TRBJ2-7; 7 nucleotides line up with TRBD1. The germline V gene encodes CDR1 SGDLS and CDR2 YYNGEE. The trim removed 5 bases at V and 1 base at J, leaving 9 bases unmatched. This CDR3 has 15 amino acids. CDR3 coding DNA: TGTGCCAGCAGTCGAGGGGACAGTTATTCCTACGAGCAGTACTTC. Protein: CASSRGDSYSYEQYF.

The chain links TRBV24-1 to TRBJ1-1, with TRBD1 matching over 8 bases. The CDR3 has 12 amino acids. Losses at the gene ends were 6 bases for V and 8 bases for J; bases not matched to a gene: 4. Looked up from germline, CDR1 is KGHDR and CDR2 is SFDVKD. In nucleotides, the CDR3 is TGTGCCACCAGTCTCAGGACAGGGGAAGCTTTCTTT. This gives the protein CATSLRTGEAFF.

This chain links TRBV29-1 with TRBJ2-4, with D perhaps TRBD2 (6 bases). With 2 bases removed from V and 2 bases from J, the gap between germline ends came to 13 bases. This CDR3 is 15 amino acids long. Germline CDR1 reads SQVTM; CDR2 reads ANQGSEA. The CDR3 coding sequence is TGCAGCGTTGAAATGTTGGGGGGTACCAAAAACATTCAGTACTTC. Residues: CSVEMLGGTKNIQYF.

This clonotype was found a few times. The genes are TRBV12-3 or TRBV12-4 and TRBJ2-1; TRBD2 agrees at 10 bases. CDR3 length equals 14 residues. V trimming: 8 bases; J trimming: 5 bases; junction bases outside the gene matches: 6. CDR3 sequence (DNA): TGTGCCAGCCATATAGCGGGGGGCAACAATGAGCAGTTCTTC. It yields the protein CASHIAGGNNEQFF.

The chain uses TRBV7-2 and TRBJ2-4, with D tentatively TRBD1 (6 bases). CDR1 SGHTA and CDR2 FQGNSA come from the germline V gene. This CDR3 is built from 17 residues. V lost 2 bases, J lost 1 base, and 15 bases lay in between. The DNA for the CDR3 is TGTGCCAGCAGCTTAATAGGTGACAGGACGGCCAAAAACATTCAGTACTTC. The encoded protein is CASSLIGDRTAKNIQYF.

This clonotype came up many times. This chain uses TRBV29-1 with TRBJ1-1; tentative D call: TRBD1 (6 bases). The CDR3 has 13 amino acids. V shed 8 bases and J shed 1 base, with 14 bases lying between them. The germline CDR1 and CDR2 sequences are SQVTM and ANQGSEA. In DNA form, the CDR3 reads TGCAGCACCTCACAGGGACAGAACACTGAAGCTTTCTTT. The encoded protein is CSTSQGQNTEAFF. The whole variable domain, remainder taken from reference TRBV29-1 and TRBJ1-1, is SAVISQKPSRDICQRGTSLTIQCQVDSQVTMMFWYRQQPGQSLTLIATANQGSEATYESGFVIDKFPISRPNLTFSTLTVSNMSPEDSSIYLCSTSQGQNTEAFFGQGTRLTVV.

J is TRBJ2-5 and V is TRBV12-3 or TRBV12-4, with D maybe TRBD1 (6 bases). The CDR3 length is 16 residues. Trimming stripped 4 bases from V and 1 base from J, with 16 bases between. The CDR3 DNA sequence: TGTGCCAGCAGTTCGCATCGAGGGGGTACCCAAGAGACCCAGTACTTC. Translating it yields CASSSHRGGTQETQYF.

This clonotype occurred once. V usage is TRBV13 and J usage is TRBJ2-5, with 14 bases identical to TRBD2. The CDR3 totals 14 residues. Looked up from germline, CDR1 is PRHDT and CDR2 is FYEKMQ (reference sequence). The V and J ends lost 6 bases and 7 bases, in that order; junction bases with no gene match: 4. The chain's CDR3 is CASSSGTSGGTQYF. The CDR3 nucleotides are TGTGCCAGCAGTTCCGGGACTAGCGGGGGGACCCAGTACTTC.

This clonotype was observed at least ten times. The CDR3 sequence: CASSLRGGQPQHF. The CDR3 DNA sequence: TGTGCCAGCAGTTTGAGGGGAGGACAGCCCCAGCATTTT. The chain carries TRBV28 and TRBJ1-5; weak D call: TRBD1 (5 bases). Trimming took 3 bases from V and 7 from J, leaving 10 bases between them. The CDR3 is made up of 13 amino acids. Germline V lookup: CDR1 MDHEN, CDR2 SYDVKM.

This clonotype was seen only a few times. The CDR3 sequence is CASSQRGARTTNEKLFF. CDR3 DNA sequence: TGCGCCAGCAGCCAACGAGGGGCCCGCACAACTAATGAAAAACTGTTTTTT. The chain employs TRBV4-1 and TRBJ1-4; possible D gene TRBD1, 5 bases. V lost 2 bases and J lost 0, with 13 bases in between. The CDR3 is 17 amino acids. Germline V lookup: CDR1 MGHRA, CDR2 YSYEKL.

In DNA, the CDR3 is TGTGCCAGCAGCTCCCGAGCGGGAGTCAACTACAATGAGCAGTTCTTC. This gives the protein CASSSRAGVNYNEQFF. This rearrangement joins TRBV13 to TRBJ2-1; TRBD2 matches 8 bases. J gave up 3 bases and V 4 bases, and 8 bases lay outside the gene matches. The V gene's germline CDR1 is PRHDT and CDR2 FYEKMQ (reference sequence). The CDR3 is 16 amino acids.

The rearrangement uses TRBV6-5 and TRBJ2-5, with D unresolved. The V gene's germline CDR1 is MNHEY and CDR2 SVGAGI. The CDR3 loop spans 11 amino acids. V lost 8 bases to trimming and J lost 5 bases, with 9 bases between them. CDR3 amino acids: CASGPWETQYF. The CDR3 DNA sequence: TGTGCCAGCGGCCCATGGGAGACCCAGTACTTC.

This clonotype has only a few counts. This chain joins TRBV13 and TRBJ2-1; 11 bases align to TRBD1. TRBJ2-7 explains the end of the DNA better; the J call may be wrong. CDR3 length equals 15 residues. Germline V gene sequence: CDR1 PRHDT, CDR2 FYEKMQ (reference sequence). The CDR3 is CASSASGTGGYEQYF. As DNA, the CDR3 is TGTGCCAGCAGCGCTTCCGGGACAGGGGGGTACGAGCAGTACTTC.

The chain links TRBV6-5 to TRBJ2-3; D is ambiguous. From germline, CDR1 is MNHEY and CDR2 SVGAGI. The germline V and J ends were trimmed by 5 bases and 1 base, with 10 bases remaining between them. The CDR3 contains 14 residues. This chain's CDR3 is CASSGTSRTDTQYF. The CDR3 region has the DNA TGTGCCAGCAGTGGAACTTCCCGCACAGATACGCAGTATTTT.

The chain recombines TRBV7-6 with TRBJ2-1; TRBD2 agrees at 9 bases. Trimming at V came to 1 base and at J to 4 bases, leaving 5 bases not matched to a gene. Germline V gives CDR1 SGHVS, CDR2 FNYEAQ. The CDR3 covers 16 residues. The CDR3 spells CASSLVAGGPYNEQFF. CDR3 bases: TGTGCCAGCAGCTTAGTCGCGGGAGGGCCATACAATGAGCAGTTCTTC.

The chain employs TRBV9 and TRBJ2-5, with TRBD1 as a possible D gene (5 bases). Judging by the DNA end, TRBJ2-1 fits better; the J call may be wrong. The CDR3 contains 12 residues. CDR1 and CDR2 (germline): SGDLS, YYNGEE. The CDR3 sequence is CASTGLKDEQFF. The CDR3 DNA follows: TGTGCCAGCACAGGGTTAAAGGATGAGCAGTTCTTC.

The chain couples TRBV29-1 to TRBJ2-7, with unresolved D. V lost 1 base to trimming and J lost 0 bases, with 4 bases between them. The CDR3 has 12 amino acids. Germline V lookup: CDR1 SQVTM, CDR2 ANQGSEA. CDR3 sequence (DNA): TGCAGCGTTGAAGGAATCTCCTACGAGCAGTACTTC. Protein product: CSVEGISYEQYF.

The chain couples TRBV5-1 to TRBJ1-1, with 7 bases that match TRBD1. CDR3 size: 13 residues. V dropped 6 bases and J dropped 3; count of bases not matched to a gene: 5. CDR1 is SGHRS, CDR2 YFSETQ, per germline. In nucleotides, the CDR3 is TGCGCCAGCACCATGCAGGGGGACACTGAAGCTTTCTTT. Translated: CASTMQGDTEAFF.